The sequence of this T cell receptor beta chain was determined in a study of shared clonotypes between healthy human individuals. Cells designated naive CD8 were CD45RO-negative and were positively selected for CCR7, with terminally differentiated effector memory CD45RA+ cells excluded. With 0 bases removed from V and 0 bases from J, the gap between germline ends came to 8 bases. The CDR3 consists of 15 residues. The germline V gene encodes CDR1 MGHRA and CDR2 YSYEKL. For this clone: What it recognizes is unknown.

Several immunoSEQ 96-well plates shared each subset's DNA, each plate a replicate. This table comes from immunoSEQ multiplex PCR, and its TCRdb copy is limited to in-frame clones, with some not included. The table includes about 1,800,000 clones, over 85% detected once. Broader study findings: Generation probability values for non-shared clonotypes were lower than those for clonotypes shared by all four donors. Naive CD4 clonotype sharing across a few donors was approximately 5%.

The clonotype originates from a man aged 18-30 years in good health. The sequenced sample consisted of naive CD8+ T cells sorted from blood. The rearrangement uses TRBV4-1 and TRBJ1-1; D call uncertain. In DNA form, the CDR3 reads TGCGCCAGCAGCCAAGATGTCGGCTTGAACACTGAAGCTTTCTTT. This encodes CASSQDVGLNTEAFF.